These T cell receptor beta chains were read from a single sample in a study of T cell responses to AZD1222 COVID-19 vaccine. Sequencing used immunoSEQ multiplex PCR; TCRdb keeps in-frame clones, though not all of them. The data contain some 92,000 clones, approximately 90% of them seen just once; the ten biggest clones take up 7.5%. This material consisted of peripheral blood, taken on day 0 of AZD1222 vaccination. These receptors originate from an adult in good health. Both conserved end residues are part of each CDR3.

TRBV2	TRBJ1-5	CASSDVTVDQPQHF
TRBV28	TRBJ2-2	CASSLGSATGELFF
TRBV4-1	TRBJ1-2	CASSQGESKVYGYTF
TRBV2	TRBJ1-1	CASSVESNTEAFF
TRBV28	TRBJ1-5	CASRQTGGGNQPQHF
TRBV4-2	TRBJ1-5	CASSQDRRGGNQPQHF
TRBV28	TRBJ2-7	CASSLGDGYSYEQYF
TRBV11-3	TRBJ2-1	CASSLAEYNEQFF
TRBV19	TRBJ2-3	CASSAALLTDTQYF
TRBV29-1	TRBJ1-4	CSVGSGVEKLFF
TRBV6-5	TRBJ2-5	CASRLAGVQETQYF
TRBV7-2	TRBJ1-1	CASSFGGLNTEAFF
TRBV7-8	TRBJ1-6	CASSYTGVNSPLHF
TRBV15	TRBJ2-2	CATHRDRGGGELFF
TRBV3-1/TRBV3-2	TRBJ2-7	CASSHGQKLHEQYF
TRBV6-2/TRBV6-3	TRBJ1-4	CASSLAWGATNEKLFF